The subject of this entry is one T cell receptor beta chain. TCRdb processed the RACE reads anew with MiXCR; each CDR3 protein has one entry. Of some 170,000 distinct CDR3 sequences listed, approximately 20% are singletons. Stated time point: patch test 1, 2 weeks after DPC sensitization. Indicated treatment: therapeutic diphenylcyclopropenone sensitization with weekly scalp DPC. This specimen comes from a study of human T cells and chemical hapten exposure. Study overall: 2% DPC applied to a roughly 2 cm by roughly 2 cm arm area sensitized donors.

CDR1 and CDR2 from the germline V gene are DFQATT and SNEGSKA (reference sequence). The junction had 12 bases not matched to a gene; V was cut back by 8 bases and J by 7 bases. The CDR3 sequence is 14 residues long. The genes are TRBV20-1 and TRBJ2-1, with 9 bases fitting TRBD2. Sequenced material: whole blood, taken in connection with sensitization to the hapten diphenylcyclopropenone (DPC). The TCR sequence derives from a woman in her forties or fifties with alopecia areata. Some clones in this sample may be carry-over from other donors' samples. CDR3 region: CSSKAGGPTNEQFF. The CDR3 DNA reads TGCAGTTCGAAAGCGGGAGGACCGACGAATGAGCAGTTCTTC.